The 32 T cell receptor beta chains presented below share a single source sample, sequenced in a study of CD8+ T cells in alopecia areata (dated by TCRdb to 2016 to 2019). Library preparation was by the immunoSEQ multiplex PCR assay. RNA was extracted from all samples and reverse transcribed into cDNA as template for TCR sequencing. This immuneACCESS table, as held by TCRdb, lists in-frame sequences with V and J called but not all clones. Of the missing ones, under half trace to an unresolved V gene in checked studies; the others have no known cause. The sample data list about 190,000 clones, and roughly 60% of these were observed just once. Jointly, the top ten make up under 1.2% of the sample. The sample's time point label, in plain terms: roughly 24 weeks on oral tofacitinib. Reading the label with the study, this specimen's treatment or condition is: oral pan-JAK inhibitor, 5-10 mg twice daily.

Sequenced here: CD4+ T cells sorted from blood, sampled at week 24, from a patient treated with tofacitinib. These receptors all come from a human donor with alopecia areata.

This clone was counted only a few times. The chain combines TRBV2 with TRBJ2-3, with no clear D. Trimming took off 2 bases at V and 2 bases at J, with 11 bases between the two ends. This CDR3 has 15 amino acids. CDR1 SNHLY and CDR2 FYNNEI come from the germline V gene. The CDR3 sequence is CASSESGRITDTQYF. The CDR3 nucleotides are TGTGCCAGCAGTGAAAGTGGGCGGATCACAGATACGCAGTATTTT.

This chain connects TRBV7-2 to TRBJ2-3, with unresolved D. V lost 2 bases and J 2 bases, leaving 8 bases between the germline ends. The CDR3 totals 14 residues. Germline-derived CDR1 and CDR2 are SGHTA and FQGNSA. CDR3 sequence reads: CASSLSTATDTQYF. As DNA, the CDR3 is TGTGCCAGCAGCTTATCGACGGCCACAGATACGCAGTATTTT.

This chain connects TRBV25-1 to TRBJ1-2; no definite D call. Trimming removed 0 bases from V and 8 bases from J, with 4 bases in between. This CDR3 is 11 amino acids long. Germline V gene lookup returns CDR1 MGHDK and CDR2 SYGVNS. The chain's CDR3 is CASSEYQGYTF. The CDR3 DNA reads TGTGCCAGCAGTGAATATCAGGGCTACACCTTC.

The chain is built from TRBV5-1 and TRBJ2-2; D possibly corresponds to TRBD2 (5 bases). CDR3 length: 15 residues. V lost 0 bases and J 6 bases, leaving 12 bases between the germline ends. Per germline, CDR1 SGHRS and CDR2 YFSETQ. CDR3 amino acids: CASSLGRLSSGELFF. The CDR3 nucleotides read TGCGCCAGCAGCTTGGGCCGACTAAGCTCCGGGGAGCTGTTTTTT.

This clone showed up just a few times. The chain is built from TRBV11-3 and TRBJ2-3; D tentatively reads TRBD1 or TRBD2 (6 bases each). With 1 base removed from V and 8 bases from J, the gap between germline ends came to 10 bases. Germline CDR1 and CDR2: SGHNT and YENEEA. CDR3 length: 13 amino acids. The CDR3 sequence is CASSLGGAATQYF. In nucleotides, the CDR3 is TGTGCCAGCAGCTTAGGGGGGGCCGCTACGCAGTATTTT. Looking up the rest from reference TRBV11-3 and TRBJ2-3 gives the full variable domain: EAGVVQSPRYKIIEKKQPVAFWCNPISGHNTLYWYLQNLGQGPELLIRYENEEAVDDSQLPKDRFSAERLKGVDSTLKIQPAELGDSAVYLCASSLGGAATQYFGPGTRLTVL.

J is TRBJ1-1 and V is TRBV10-3, with TRBD1 matching over 8 bases. The CDR3 is 13 residues long. Germline V lookup: CDR1 ENHRY, CDR2 SYGVKD. J was trimmed by 1 base and V by 7 bases; bases with no gene match: 2. CDR3 in amino acids: CAITGQENTEAFF. CDR3 nucleotide sequence: TGTGCCATCACGGGACAGGAGAACACTGAAGCTTTCTTT.

The CDR3 nucleotides read TGTGCCAGTAGTACTACAAGAGGAGGTGGCTACACCTTC. Protein sequence: CASSTTRGGGYTF. The chain joins TRBV19 to TRBJ1-2; D call uncertain. CDR1 LNHDA and CDR2 SQIVND come from the germline V gene (reference sequence). The V end lost 4 bases, the J end lost 7 bases, and 13 bases lay between the germline ends. This CDR3 has 13 amino acids.

The chain joins TRBV2 to TRBJ1-2; no reliable D call. Germline CDR1 SNHLY, CDR2 FYNNEI. The ends were cut back, 3 bases at V and 0 bases at J, with 8 bases in the middle. The CDR3 extends over 14 amino acids. The CDR3 spells CASSEMATNYGYTF. The CDR3 bases are TGTGCCAGCAGTGAGATGGCGACTAACTATGGCTACACCTTC. The full variable domain, completed using reference TRBV2 and TRBJ1-2, is EPEVTQTPSHQVTQMGQEVILRCVPISNHLYFYWYRQILGQKVEFLVSFYNNEISEKSEIFDDQFSVERPDGSNFTLKIRSTKLEDSAMYFCASSEMATNYGYTFGSGTRLTVV.

The DNA for the CDR3 is TGCGCCAGCAGCTTGTTGCAGGGGACCTATGGCTACACCTTC. It specifies CASSLLQGTYGYTF. This sequence joins TRBV5-1 and TRBJ1-2; a weak D match, TRBD1 (6 bases). With 1 base removed from V and 4 bases from J, the gap between germline ends came to 11 bases. Germline assignment: CDR1 SGHRS and CDR2 YFSETQ. The length of the CDR3 is 14 residues. Complete variable domain (other parts from reference TRBV5-1 and TRBJ1-2): KAGVTQTPRYLIKTRGQQVTLSCSPISGHRSVSWYQQTPGQGLQFLFEYFSETQRNKGNFPGRFSGRQFSNSRSEMNVSTLELGDSALYLCASSLLQGTYGYTFGSGTRLTVV.

This clone has only a few counts. The chain uses TRBV25-1 and TRBJ2-7, with no clear D. V was trimmed by 4 bases and J by 4 bases, leaving 5 bases between them. The germline CDR1 and CDR2 sequences are MGHDK and SYGVNS. The CDR3 runs 11 residues. The CDR3 reads CASSAKYEQYF. The CDR3 DNA is TGTGCCAGCAGTGCAAAATACGAGCAGTACTTC.

This clone turned up a few times. The CDR3 DNA is TGCAGCGTTCAGCGGGGGGATCTCGATACGCAGTATTTT. Its protein is CSVQRGDLDTQYF. This rearrangement joins TRBV29-1 to TRBJ2-3, with 9 bases matching TRBD2. The CDR3 sequence is 13 residues long. The V segment lost 5 bases and the J segment 6 bases; nucleotides outside the gene matches: 6. The germline V gene has CDR1 SQVTM and CDR2 ANQGSEA.

J is TRBJ1-4 and V is TRBV30; D not resolved. The CDR3 covers 13 residues. Germline V gene data show CDR1 as GTSNPN and CDR2 as SVGIG (reference sequence). The V and J ends lost 4 bases and 4 bases respectively, with 10 bases between them. The chain's CDR3 is CAWMNRDNEKLFF. CDR3 sequence (DNA): TGTGCCTGGATGAACAGAGATAATGAAAAACTGTTTTTT.

The V call is TRBV29-1, the J call TRBJ1-3; 7 bases map to TRBD1. The CDR3 sequence is 15 residues long. J gave up 0 bases and V 6 bases, and 8 bases lay outside the gene matches. Looked up from germline, CDR1 is SQVTM and CDR2 is ANQGSEA. For the CDR3, the DNA is TGCAGCGTCGGATATACAGGGGTCTCTGGAAACACCATATATTTT. It specifies CSVGYTGVSGNTIYF.

The chain combines TRBV30 with TRBJ1-2; D is undetermined. Germline V gene sequence: CDR1 GTSNPN, CDR2 SVGIG (reference sequence). V lost 4 bases and J 1 base, leaving 13 bases between the germline ends. The CDR3 contains 14 residues. The DNA for the CDR3 is TGTGCCTGGAAGGGAAAGGACCATAACTATGGCTACACCTTC. It encodes CAWKGKDHNYGYTF.

This clone appeared a single time. The CDR3 sequence is CSAQAGKQFF. The CDR3 nucleotides are TGCAGTGCTCAAGCCGGGAAGCAGTTCTTC. The J gene is TRBJ2-1, the V gene TRBV20-1; tentative D call: TRBD2 (5 bases). The germline V and J ends were trimmed by 5 bases and 11 bases, with 10 bases remaining between them. The CDR3 is made up of 10 amino acids. Germline CDR1 is DFQATT and CDR2 is SNEGSKA (reference sequence).

By sample share, this clone is medium-sized. The chain combines TRBV23-1 with TRBJ1-2, with no clear D. TRBV23-1 is an open reading frame whose function is uncertain. Trimming shortened V by 2 bases and J by 8 bases, and 9 bases separated the two germline ends. There are 12 residues in the CDR3. CDR3 in amino acids: CASSQGVQGYTF. In DNA form, the CDR3 reads TGCGCCAGCAGTCAAGGCGTACAAGGCTACACCTTC.

The chain uses TRBV7-8 and TRBJ2-7; TRBD1 agrees at 8 bases. The CDR3 loop spans 15 amino acids. Trimming cost V 3 bases and J 3 bases; bases outside gene matches: 7. From germline, CDR1 is SGHVS and CDR2 FQNEAQ. The CDR3 nucleotides read TGTGCCAGCAGCTTTCAGACAGGGGAGCGCTACGAGCAGTACTTC. Translation: CASSFQTGERYEQYF. Full variable domain (outside the CDR3, taken from reference TRBV7-8 and TRBJ2-7): GAGVSQSPRYKVAKRGQDVALRCDPISGHVSLFWYQQALGQGPEFLTYFQNEAQLDKSGLPSDRFFAERPEGSVSTLKIQRTQQEDSAVYLCASSFQTGERYEQYFGPGTRLTVT.

The V gene is TRBV10-3, the J gene TRBJ2-5; D is perhaps TRBD1 (5 bases). The germline V and J ends were trimmed by 4 bases and 5 bases, with 8 bases remaining between them. Germline values: CDR1 ENHRY, CDR2 SYGVKD. This CDR3 region has 12 residues. The CDR3 sequence: CAISGQLETQYF. The CDR3 DNA reads TGTGCCATCAGTGGACAGTTGGAGACCCAGTACTTC.

V usage is TRBV20-1 and J usage is TRBJ2-7; maybe TRBD1 (5 bases). From germline, CDR1 is DFQATT and CDR2 SNEGSKA (reference sequence). This CDR3 has 11 residues. The V end was cut by 3 bases, the J end by 2 bases, with 5 bases between. This chain's CDR3 is CSARDTYEQYF. The CDR3 nucleotides read TGCAGTGCTAGGGACACCTACGAGCAGTACTTC.

The chain recombines TRBV7-9 with TRBJ2-1; TRBD1 aligns across 7 bases. This CDR3 has 17 amino acids. Unmatched junction bases numbered 11, after V lost 2 bases and J lost 4 bases. The germline gives CDR1 SEHNR, CDR2 FQNEAQ (reference sequence). The DNA for the CDR3 is TGTGCCAGCAGCTTACTTAGTTGGGACAGAGCATACAATGAGCAGTTCTTC. Its protein is CASSLLSWDRAYNEQFF.

V gene TRBV6-5 combines with J gene TRBJ2-5; 10 nucleotides line up with TRBD2. The CDR3 is 14 amino acids. CDR1 and CDR2 from the germline V gene are MNHEY and SVGAGI. Trimming at V came to 2 bases and at J to 3 bases, leaving 0 bases not matched to a gene. CDR3 in amino acids: CASSYGTSEETQYF. The CDR3 region has the DNA TGTGCCAGCAGTTACGGGACTAGCGAAGAGACCCAGTACTTC.

The chain combines TRBV30 with TRBJ2-5, with D perhaps matching TRBD2 (5 bases). The germline V gene has CDR1 GTSNPN and CDR2 SVGIG (reference sequence). V was pared by 0 bases and J by 2 bases, with 10 bases between. This CDR3 has 14 residues. CDR3 sequence reads: CAWSVGLPQETQYF. Here the CDR3 DNA reads TGTGCCTGGAGTGTAGGACTCCCGCAAGAGACCCAGTACTTC.

The J gene is TRBJ2-2, the V gene TRBV30, with 7 bases fitting TRBD1. Germline CDR1 reads GTSNPN; CDR2 reads SVGIG (reference sequence). The CDR3 has 11 amino acids. The V gene end was trimmed by 6 bases and the J gene end by 11 bases; junction bases not matched to a gene: 6. CDR3 nucleotides: TGTGCCTGTGACAGGGTCGGAGAGCTGTTTTTT. Protein product: CACDRVGELFF.

In this sample, this clone turned up once. The rearrangement joins TRBV6-4 to TRBJ1-1, with D maybe TRBD1 (5 bases). The germline V and J ends were trimmed by 2 bases and 2 bases, with 6 bases remaining between them. This CDR3 spans 13 amino acids. From germline, CDR1 is MRHNA and CDR2 SNTAGT. The CDR3 is CASSDRDNTEAFF. The CDR3 DNA follows: TGTGCCAGCAGTGACCGGGACAACACTGAAGCTTTCTTT.

CDR3 residues: CASSSARESGELFF. The CDR3, as DNA: TGCGCCAGCAGCTCGGCTAGAGAGTCCGGGGAGCTGTTTTTT. The V and J genes are TRBV5-1 and TRBJ2-2; no clear D. The germline gives CDR1 SGHRS, CDR2 YFSETQ. CDR3 length: 14 amino acids. Trimming stripped 3 bases from V and 6 bases from J, with 12 bases between. Full variable domain (rest looked up from reference TRBV5-1 and TRBJ2-2): KAGVTQTPRYLIKTRGQQVTLSCSPISGHRSVSWYQQTPGQGLQFLFEYFSETQRNKGNFPGRFSGRQFSNSRSEMNVSTLELGDSALYLCASSSARESGELFFGEGSRLTVL.

This clone has a handful of counts. The CDR3 DNA follows: TGCAGCGAAAAGACGGGGGGGAGCACAGATACGCAGTATTTT. Translation: CSEKTGGSTDTQYF. V is TRBV29-1 and J is TRBJ2-3; 8 nucleotides line up with TRBD2. Trimming took 7 bases from V and 0 from J; bases not matched to a gene: 6. The CDR3 has 14 residues. Germline CDR1 SQVTM, CDR2 ANQGSEA.

Details on this clone: Other DNA sequences in this specimen translate into the identical CDR3. V is TRBV9 and J is TRBJ2-3; 9 bases line up with TRBD2. CDR1 is SGDLS and CDR2 is YYNGEE in the germline V gene. The length of the CDR3 is 16 residues. The junction had 4 bases not matched to a gene; V was cut back by 2 bases and J by 0 bases. The CDR3 loop is CASSVAGGASTDTQYF. CDR3 nucleotides: TGTGCCAGCAGCGTTGCGGGGGGGGCCAGCACAGATACGCAGTATTTT.

This clone has more than one count but fewer than ten. The rearrangement uses TRBV7-2 and TRBJ1-5; 7 bases agree with TRBD1. The J segment lost 7 bases and the V segment lost 6 bases, leaving 9 bases of the junction unmatched. Germline V CDR1 and CDR2: SGHTA, FQGNSA. The CDR3 has 14 residues. This CDR3 is CASRVTGVGQPQHF. DNA for the CDR3: TGTGCCAGCAGGGTAACAGGGGTCGGGCAGCCCCAGCATTTT.

This chain uses TRBV11-2 with TRBJ2-1; the D is unclear. CDR3 length: 14 amino acids. V shed 0 bases and J shed 12 bases, with 15 bases lying between them. CDR1 SGHAT and CDR2 FQNNGV come from the germline V gene. The DNA for the CDR3 is TGTGCCAGCAGCTTAGATAGGTCACAGTCTTCGCAGTTCTTC. Protein sequence: CASSLDRSQSSQFF. The full variable domain, completed using reference TRBV11-2 and TRBJ2-1, is EAGVAQSPRYKIIEKRQSVAFWCNPISGHATLYWYQQILGQGPKLLIQFQNNGVVDDSQLPKDRFSAERLKGVDSTLKIQPAKLEDSAVYLCASSLDRSQSSQFFGPGTRLTVL.

This clone was picked up a small number of times. The chain has TRBV10-2 and TRBJ2-1; D not certain. Germline assignment: CDR1 WSHSY and CDR2 SAAADI. The V and J ends lost 4 bases and 0 bases respectively, with 7 bases between them. CDR3 length: 14 residues. CDR3 in DNA: TGCGCCAGCAGTGGAAGGACCTCCTACAATGAGCAGTTCTTC. Its translation is CASSGRTSYNEQFF.

This clone was recorded only once. The chain is built from TRBV20-1 and TRBJ2-1, with no clear D. Trimming stripped 5 bases from V and 6 bases from J, with 8 bases between. CDR1 and CDR2 (germline): DFQATT, SNEGSKA (reference sequence). This CDR3 comprises 11 residues. DNA for the CDR3: TGCAGTGCTGGAATCTCCAATGAGCAGTTCTTC. Residues: CSAGISNEQFF.

V gene TRBV25-1 combines with J gene TRBJ1-4, with D unresolved. This CDR3 contains 14 residues. Germline assignment: CDR1 MGHDK and CDR2 SYGVNS. The V end lost 2 bases, the J end lost 8 bases, and 12 bases lay between the germline ends. The CDR3 sequence is CASSEARAMEKLFF. As DNA, the CDR3 is TGTGCCAGCAGTGAAGCCCGAGCTATGGAAAAACTGTTTTTT.